The T cell receptor (beta chain) described here comes from a study of blood T cell repertoires in COVID-19. The data were produced by immunoSEQ multiplex PCR, yet TCRdb's version contains in-frame clones alone and is incomplete. The table has a few hundred thousand clones, more than 65% seen once; the top ten hold 3% to 3.5%. In germline, CDR1 is MDHEN, CDR2 SYDVKM. The ends were cut back, 7 bases at V and 0 bases at J, with 19 bases in the middle. This CDR3 has 18 residues. The gene calls are TRBV28 and TRBJ2-6; D perhaps matches TRBD2 (6 bases). This TCR was recovered from a woman aged 25 to 39 who had recovered from COVID-19. The sample was peripheral blood. CDR3 DNA sequence: TGTGCCAGCACCACGAGGCCTAGCGAGAGCTCTGGGGCCAACGTCCTGACTTTC. Amino acids: CASTTRPSESSGANVLTF.